The sequence of this TCR beta chain was determined in a study of identifying expanded T cells in peripheral blood (dated by TCRdb to between 2018 and 2020). Describing the broader study: Technical replicates were generated by sequencing separate aliquots of the same genomic DNA pool, with four replicates compared pairwise. The study at large found these results: Both the number of clones called differentially abundant and the false-positive rate were significantly reduced by the beta-binomial model across all healthy-donor time intervals. The authors expected biological variance in healthy repertoires might increase further over much longer intervals such as months to years. Variance in clone template counts between approximately 2-week samples significantly increased with total template count across all healthy donors. Around 1.3 differentially abundant clones were flagged by the binomial model between technical replicates, whereas about 16 and 20 were flagged over roughly two weeks and four weeks, respectively.

TCRbeta CDR3 regions were profiled with the immunoSEQ Assay using bias-controlled multiplex PCR amplification of genomic DNA. In the paper's pipeline: The absolute abundance of each unique TCRbeta CDR3 region was quantified after sequences were collapsed and filtered. Differential abundance was tested with two models: a binomial (Fisher-equivalent) model and a beta-binomial model that adds time-dependent variance fitted from healthy donors. Clones with fewer than 5 combined templates were removed, and differential abundance was called for clones with a Benjamini-Hochberg FDR below 0.01. Using the form v = (b*log(k)+a)^2, the beta-binomial variance was modeled as a function of the total template count across the two samples. TCRdb obtained this table from immuneACCESS and retained in-frame rearrangements with V and J assigned. These tables miss some clones; where compared with another copy, unresolved V genes account for less than half of the shortfall, and the remainder is unexplained. V and J calls and clone size are given by that table; D and trimming were obtained from the DNA. The sample includes under 85,000 clones, with 84% observed a single time. The top ten hold about 20% of the sample.

During the collection period, no infections or other immune events were recorded for the healthy donors. Time-dependent variance in a beta-binomial model of T-cell clone differential abundance was calibrated using healthy-donor blood repertoires as a training cohort. The training cohort included approximately 10 healthy donors, of whom 3 were female and 7 were male. An age range of roughly 25 to 70 years, with an average of around 42 years, was recorded for the donors. Whole blood, obtained from a commercial supplier, was collected from each healthy donor at three time points spaced around 13 days apart. For immunosequencing, genomic DNA was extracted from whole blood that had not been sorted. V lost 3 bases and J lost 3 bases; the stretch between them is 11 bases long. CDR1 and CDR2 are read off the germline V gene as MDHEN and SYDVKM. CDR3 length: 14 amino acids, cysteine to phenylalanine. CDR3 DNA only is kept here, 42 bases in frame from base 1.

A note on this clone: Its antigen is currently not known. No qualities accompany the bases; no much larger clone lies one base away.

This TCR derives from a person aged 18 to 75 in good health. Sequenced material: blood. Rearrangement joined TRBV28 to TRBJ1-2; TRBD1 is a weak D gene call, 5 bases matching. The DNA reads TGTGCCAGCAGTTTGGGCAGGGACTACTATGGCTACACCTTC. Its coded protein is CASSLGRDYYGYTF.